This T cell receptor (beta chain) was captured by sequencing in a study of memory CD4+ T cells and cytomegalovirus serostatus. Study details: This sample comes from healthy Belgian adults, 8 to 10 CMV seropositive, around 26 seronegative. General study points: Suggested: most of the CMV-linked TCR signature lies in CD4+ memory cells. Each of fewer than 80 CMV-associated TCRbeta sequences occurred in one to five individuals. Repertoires predicted CMV serostatus with median bootstrapped AUC of around 0.95.

As regards this clone: Its matching antigen is unknown.

Using immunoSEQ multiplex PCR, the repertoire was profiled, and TCRdb retains in-frame clones only, with some absent. Here the sample spans about 58,000 clones, roughly 85% being singletons. Single viable CD3+CD4+CD8-CD45RO+ cells were sorted as the memory CD4+ T cells. Sequencing used memory CD4+ T cells from blood. The clonotype comes from an adult in good health and CMV-seronegative. Some clones in this sample may be carry-over from other donors' samples.

The CDR3 DNA reads TGTGCCAGTAGCCGACAGATATACTCACCCCTCCACTTT. Residues: CASSRQIYSPLHF. The rearrangement links TRBV19 to TRBJ1-6, with D possibly TRBD1 on 5 matching bases. The CDR3 covers 13 residues. The V end lost 6 bases, the J end lost 10 bases, and 13 bases lay between the germline ends. Germline V gives CDR1 LNHDA, CDR2 SQIVND (reference sequence).